These 24 T cell receptor beta chains share one sample of origin, sequenced in a study of control samples from healthy donors and cancer patients. Using immunoSEQ multiplex PCR, the repertoire was profiled, and TCRdb retains in-frame clones only, with some absent. The data show roughly 84,000 clones, 75% to 95% seen once. The specimen sequenced was blood. The receptors stem from a man between 45 and 60 years old in good health.

The chain links TRBV6-6 to TRBJ2-7; D is tentatively TRBD1 or TRBD2 (5 bases each). From germline, CDR1 is MNHNY and CDR2 SVGAGI (reference sequence). The CDR3 extends over 15 amino acids. With 5 bases removed from V and 5 bases from J, the gap between germline ends came to 19 bases. CDR3 residues: CASSPAQWDGDEQYF. CDR3 DNA sequence: TGTGCCAGCAGTCCCGCTCAATGGGACGGAGACGAGCAGTACTTC.

The rearrangement uses TRBV5-1 and TRBJ1-3, with D tentatively TRBD1 (5 bases). There are 14 residues in the CDR3. V shed 1 base and J shed 4 bases, with 9 bases lying between them. Germline V gene data show CDR1 as SGHRS and CDR2 as YFSETQ. CDR3: CASSLLGEGNTIYF. The CDR3 coding sequence is TGCGCCAGCAGCTTGCTGGGGGAAGGAAACACCATATATTTT. The full variable domain, in which reference TRBV5-1 and TRBJ1-3 provide the parts outside the CDR3, is KAGVTQTPRYLIKTRGQQVTLSCSPISGHRSVSWYQQTPGQGLQFLFEYFSETQRNKGNFPGRFSGRQFSNSRSEMNVSTLELGDSALYLCASSLLGEGNTIYFGEGSWLTVV.

V usage is TRBV29-1 and J usage is TRBJ2-6, with D unresolved. The V and J ends lost 5 bases and 1 base respectively, with 3 bases between them. In germline, CDR1 is SQVTM, CDR2 ANQGSEA. This CDR3 spans 12 amino acids. DNA for the CDR3: TGCAGCGTTTATTCTGGGGCCAACGTCCTGACTTTC. It specifies CSVYSGANVLTF.

The chain uses TRBV2 and TRBJ1-1; D is undetermined. CDR1 and CDR2 (germline): SNHLY, FYNNEI. The CDR3 totals 15 residues. The V end was cut by 4 bases, the J end by 1 base, with 13 bases between. The CDR3: CASSALRVGNTEAFF. CDR3 bases: TGTGCCAGCAGTGCTCTACGGGTGGGGAACACTGAAGCTTTCTTT. Variable domain in full (rest from reference TRBV2 and TRBJ1-1): EPEVTQTPSHQVTQMGQEVILRCVPISNHLYFYWYRQILGQKVEFLVSFYNNEISEKSEIFDDQFSVERPDGSNFTLKIRSTKLEDSAMYFCASSALRVGNTEAFFGQGTRLTVV.

The V and J genes are TRBV4-1 and TRBJ1-2; TRBD1 aligns across 7 bases. Germline values: CDR1 MGHRA, CDR2 YSYEKL. There are 15 residues in the CDR3. V trimming: 3 bases; J trimming: 3 bases; junction bases outside the gene matches: 7. Here the CDR3 reads CASSHRQGVYYGYTF. The CDR3 coding sequence is TGCGCCAGCAGCCACCGACAGGGCGTCTACTATGGCTACACCTTC.

This chain uses TRBV19 with TRBJ2-6; TRBD1 might be the D (5 bases). V lost 2 bases to trimming and J lost 1 base, with 12 bases between them. Looked up from germline, CDR1 is LNHDA and CDR2 is SQIVND (reference sequence). The CDR3 consists of 17 residues. CDR3 loop: CASSIPWKGSGANVLTF. Written as DNA, the CDR3 is TGTGCCAGTAGTATACCTTGGAAGGGGTCTGGGGCCAACGTCCTGACTTTC.

The rearrangement links TRBV5-4 to TRBJ2-3, with a tentative D call TRBD1 (6 bases). CDR3 length equals 14 residues. Trimming removed 3 bases from V and 1 base from J, with 9 bases in between. Germline-derived CDR1 and CDR2 are SGHNT and YYREEE (reference sequence). The CDR3 protein is CASSSGARTDTQYF. CDR3 DNA sequence: TGTGCCAGCAGCTCAGGGGCCCGCACAGATACGCAGTATTTT.

This chain connects TRBV6-1 to TRBJ1-6, with 7 bases that match TRBD1. The CDR3 has 16 residues. Losses at the gene ends were 0 bases for V and 7 bases for J; bases not matched to a gene: 6. The germline CDR1 and CDR2 sequences are MNHNS and SASEGT. CDR3 sequence: CASSEALATGNSPLHF. The DNA of the CDR3 is TGTGCCAGCAGTGAAGCGCTAGCGACAGGGAATTCACCCCTCCACTTT.

V usage is TRBV30 and J usage is TRBJ1-4; D call uncertain. The V gene's germline CDR1 is GTSNPN and CDR2 SVGIG (reference sequence). CDR3 length equals 12 residues. Trimming cost V 8 bases and J 7 bases, with 14 bases left between them. CDR3 nucleotides: TGTGCCGGACTTGGGTACTTTGAAAAACTGTTTTTT. This gives the protein CAGLGYFEKLFF.

This chain links TRBV2 with TRBJ1-6; D is uncertain. This CDR3 has 14 amino acids. The V and J ends lost 7 bases and 5 bases respectively, with 12 bases between them. The germline V gene encodes CDR1 SNHLY and CDR2 FYNNEI. CDR3 region: CASTERVNNSPLHF. Here the CDR3 DNA reads TGTGCCAGCACCGAAAGAGTGAATAATTCACCCCTCCACTTT. Together with reference TRBV2 and TRBJ1-6, the CDR3 gives the full variable domain: EPEVTQTPSHQVTQMGQEVILRCVPISNHLYFYWYRQILGQKVEFLVSFYNNEISEKSEIFDDQFSVERPDGSNFTLKIRSTKLEDSAMYFCASTERVNNSPLHFGNGTRLTVT.

The chain combines TRBV5-6 with TRBJ1-3; weak D call: TRBD1 (5 bases). This CDR3 region has 14 residues. Germline V gene lookup returns CDR1 SGHDT and CDR2 YYEEEE. V was cut by 0 bases and J by 2 bases, with 6 bases left in between. CDR3 loop: CASSLVGAGNTIYF. In DNA form, the CDR3 reads TGTGCCAGCAGCTTGGTAGGGGCTGGAAACACCATATATTTT.

This chain links TRBV4-3 with TRBJ1-6; D might be TRBD1 (5 bases). The CDR3 extends over 14 amino acids. Trimming took off 1 base at V and 6 bases at J, with 7 bases between the two ends. Looked up from germline, CDR1 is LGHNA and CDR2 is YSLEER. The CDR3 protein is CASSQVGVNSPLHF. In nucleotides, the CDR3 is TGCGCCAGCAGCCAAGTAGGGGTTAATTCACCCCTCCACTTT.

The chain carries TRBV5-1 and TRBJ1-3; D not certain. Per germline, CDR1 SGHRS and CDR2 YFSETQ. The V end was cut by 2 bases, the J end by 0 bases, with 9 bases between. This CDR3 comprises 15 residues. The CDR3 is CASSFEGISGNTIYF. CDR3 DNA: TGCGCCAGCAGCTTCGAGGGAATCTCTGGAAACACCATATATTTT.

The rearrangement joins TRBV12-5 to TRBJ1-2, with D possibly matching TRBD1 (5 bases). V was clipped by 3 bases and J by 3 bases, with 8 bases between them. CDR3 length equals 13 residues. CDR1 and CDR2 (germline): LGHNT, FRNRAP. The CDR3 sequence: CASGFTTDYGYTF. The CDR3 DNA reads as TGTGCTAGTGGTTTTACGACAGACTATGGCTACACCTTC.

This clone occurred once. This chain links TRBV7-8 with TRBJ1-4; D gene ambiguous. The ends were cut back, 5 bases at V and 8 bases at J, with 18 bases in the middle. The germline CDR1 and CDR2 sequences are SGHVS and FQNEAQ. The CDR3 extends over 15 amino acids. The CDR3 sequence: CASSLEGRSEEKLFF. DNA of the CDR3: TGTGCCAGCAGCCTAGAAGGCAGGTCGGAGGAAAAACTGTTTTTT.

The chain is built from TRBV5-1 and TRBJ2-5, with TRBD1 as a possible D gene (5 bases). V was trimmed by 1 base and J by 6 bases, leaving 16 bases between them. Per germline, CDR1 SGHRS and CDR2 YFSETQ. CDR3 length: 15 amino acids. In nucleotides, the CDR3 is TGCGCCAGCAGCTTGTTGGACCGGCAGGGAAAGACCCAGTACTTC. This encodes CASSLLDRQGKTQYF.

The chain recombines TRBV24-1 with TRBJ1-1; weak D call: TRBD1 (6 bases). Deletions cut 1 base from V and 11 bases from J, with 13 bases between. Germline V gene sequence: CDR1 KGHDR, CDR2 SFDVKD. The CDR3 runs to 13 residues. The CDR3 reads CATSDLNGGPAFF. CDR3 nucleotide sequence: TGTGCCACCAGTGATTTAAACGGGGGGCCTGCTTTCTTT.

J is TRBJ1-5 and V is TRBV15, with 10 bases identical to TRBD1. The CDR3 totals 16 residues. J gave up 1 base and V 3 bases, and 3 bases lay outside the gene matches. Per germline, CDR1 LNHNV and CDR2 YYDKDF (reference sequence). Here the CDR3 reads CATSRRQGASNQPQHF. CDR3 nucleotide sequence: TGTGCCACCAGCAGGCGACAGGGGGCAAGCAATCAGCCCCAGCATTTT.

The rearrangement uses TRBV6-5 and TRBJ1-3; the D is unclear. The length of the CDR3 is 15 residues. Trimming pared 2 bases from V and 4 bases from J, leaving 12 bases between. Germline CDR1 and CDR2: MNHEY and SVGAGI. The CDR3 DNA is TGTGCCAGCAGTTACGACTCAGGTGGAGGAAACACCATATATTTT. Its protein is CASSYDSGGGNTIYF.

The V gene is TRBV5-1, the J gene TRBJ2-7; 7 bases line up with TRBD1. CDR1 and CDR2 (germline): SGHRS, YFSETQ. CDR3 size: 14 residues. V gave up 4 bases and J gave up 2 bases; unmatched junction bases: 6. The CDR3 reads CASSPGQLPYEQYF. The CDR3 bases are TGCGCCAGCAGCCCGGGACAGCTACCCTACGAGCAGTACTTC.

The chain carries TRBV10-3 and TRBJ1-1, with D perhaps matching TRBD1 (5 bases). Germline CDR1 is ENHRY and CDR2 is SYGVKD. The CDR3 is made up of 14 amino acids. V shed 7 bases and J shed 2 bases, with 14 bases lying between them. The CDR3 DNA sequence: TGTGCCATCATCCCCGACAGCCCTAACACTGAAGCTTTCTTT. Translated: CAIIPDSPNTEAFF.

The gene calls are TRBV3-1 (or the pseudogene TRBV3-2) and TRBJ1-5; D might be TRBD1 (6 bases). Per germline, CDR1 LGHDT and CDR2 YNNKEL (reference sequence). The CDR3 contains 13 residues. V was cut by 5 bases and J by 7 bases, with 12 bases left in between. CDR3 nucleotide sequence: TGTGCCAGCAGCGTATCACAGGGACAGCCCCAGCATTTT. This gives the protein CASSVSQGQPQHF.

V and J are TRBV2 and TRBJ2-6, with unresolved D. The CDR3 is 15 amino acids. Germline CDR1 is SNHLY and CDR2 is FYNNEI. V was pared by 7 bases and J by 0 bases, with 10 bases between. CDR3 region: CASTTGGSGANVLTF. CDR3 nucleotides: TGTGCCAGCACCACGGGTGGCTCTGGGGCCAACGTCCTGACTTTC.

This chain uses TRBV19 with TRBJ1-4; 7 bases agree with TRBD1. The CDR3 totals 15 residues. Germline V gene sequence: CDR1 LNHDA, CDR2 SQIVND (reference sequence). V lost 5 bases to trimming and J lost 5 bases; unmatched junction nucleotides: 8. The CDR3 loop is CASSFQQGSNEKLFF. DNA of the CDR3: TGTGCCAGTAGTTTCCAACAGGGGAGCAATGAAAAACTGTTTTTT. The full variable domain, in which reference TRBV19 and TRBJ1-4 provide the parts outside the CDR3, is DGGITQSPKYLFRKEGQNVTLSCEQNLNHDAMYWYRQDPGQGLRLIYYSQIVNDFQKGDIAEGYSVSREKKESFPLTVTSAQKNPTAFYLCASSFQQGSNEKLFFGSGTQLSVL.